The clone carrying this T cell receptor (beta chain) occurred many times. Antigen specificity is unknown. The sample comes from a study of T cells after yellow fever vaccination. Points from the study as a whole: A weaker secondary response peaked on day 5, the primary on day 15. Post-booster reappearance was seen for most primary-vaccination clones (roughly 97% CD4, around 90% CD8).

The CDR3 loop spans 16 amino acids. The junction had 6 bases not matched to a gene; V was cut back by 1 base and J by 2 bases. The germline V gene encodes CDR1 MNHEY and CDR2 SMNVEV (reference sequence). TCRdb re-analysed the 5' RACE reads in MiXCR, keeping a single row per CDR3 protein. The repertoire holds some 110,000 distinct CDR3 sequences, with under 8% as singletons. This receptor was obtained from a young man who received the YFV17D yellow fever vaccine. The chain couples TRBV27 to TRBJ2-7; 9 bases agree with TRBD2. The sample in question was CD4+ T cells sorted from PBMCs, obtained 9 to 10 days after the first yellow fever vaccination. Here the CDR3 DNA reads TGTGCCAGCAGTTTATATGGACTAGCGTTAACCTACGAGCAGTACTTC. It translates to CASSLYGLALTYEQYF.